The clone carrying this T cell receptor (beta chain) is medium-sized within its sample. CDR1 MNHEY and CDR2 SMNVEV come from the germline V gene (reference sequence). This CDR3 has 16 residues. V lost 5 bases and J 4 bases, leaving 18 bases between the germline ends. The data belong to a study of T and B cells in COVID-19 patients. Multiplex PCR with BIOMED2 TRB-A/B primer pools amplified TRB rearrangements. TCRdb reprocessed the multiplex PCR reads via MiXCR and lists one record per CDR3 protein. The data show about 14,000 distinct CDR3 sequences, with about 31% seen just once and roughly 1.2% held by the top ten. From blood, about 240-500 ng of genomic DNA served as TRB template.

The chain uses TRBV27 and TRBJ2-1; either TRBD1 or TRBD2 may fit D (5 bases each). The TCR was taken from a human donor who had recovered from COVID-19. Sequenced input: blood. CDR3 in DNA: TGTGCCAGCAGTCCCCCAGGGCTAGGCGGGTACAATGAGCAGTTCTTC. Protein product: CASSPPGLGGYNEQFF.